The entry below describes one T cell receptor beta chain. This entry belongs to a study of radiotherapy plus CTLA-4 blockade in lung cancer. Using immunoSEQ multiplex PCR, the repertoire was profiled, and TCRdb retains in-frame clones only, with some absent. The sample has over 80,000 clones, roughly 80% seen once. The input for sequencing was peripheral blood, taken from a patient treated with radiotherapy plus ipilimumab. The receptor comes from a human donor with non-small cell lung cancer who had stable disease on radiotherapy plus ipilimumab.

CDR3 bases: TGTGCCAGCAGCAGTGAAGGCCGACCCCCGGACATTCAGTACTTC. Translation gives CASSSEGRPPDIQYF. J is TRBJ2-4 and V is TRBV2; D gene ambiguous. The CDR3 runs 15 residues. The germline V and J ends were trimmed by 6 bases and 8 bases, with 20 bases remaining between them. CDR1 SNHLY and CDR2 FYNNEI come from the germline V gene.